The source of this TCR beta chain is a study of shared clonotypes between healthy human individuals. A few counts support this clone. Its antigen is still unknown. General study points: Although depth was large, rarefaction showed that sequencing of the sorted subsets was incomplete. All-four-donor shared clonotypes had higher generation probabilities than non-shared clonotypes did.

The germline gives CDR1 LNHDA, CDR2 SQIVND (reference sequence). The CDR3 has 15 residues. V was clipped by 5 bases and J by 0 bases, with 11 bases between them. Clones were read by immunoSEQ multiplex PCR, and TCRdb kept only the in-frame ones, dropping some. Found here are roughly 700,000 clones, around 67% of them singletons; the top ten hold approximately 1.7%. Sequenced sample: memory CD4+ T cells sorted from blood. Subset indicated: CD45RA-negative fraction. This chain connects TRBV19 to TRBJ2-1, with a tentative D call TRBD2 (6 bases). This receptor was obtained from a woman aged 30 to 39 in good health. The CDR3 sequence is CASSRFGSSYNEQFF. The DNA of the CDR3 is TGTGCCAGTAGTCGGTTCGGGAGCTCCTACAATGAGCAGTTCTTC. Combining the CDR3 with reference TRBV19 and TRBJ2-1 gives the whole variable domain DGGITQSPKYLFRKEGQNVTLSCEQNLNHDAMYWYRQDPGQGLRLIYYSQIVNDFQKGDIAEGYSVSREKKESFPLTVTSAQKNPTAFYLCASSRFGSSYNEQFFGPGTRLTVL.